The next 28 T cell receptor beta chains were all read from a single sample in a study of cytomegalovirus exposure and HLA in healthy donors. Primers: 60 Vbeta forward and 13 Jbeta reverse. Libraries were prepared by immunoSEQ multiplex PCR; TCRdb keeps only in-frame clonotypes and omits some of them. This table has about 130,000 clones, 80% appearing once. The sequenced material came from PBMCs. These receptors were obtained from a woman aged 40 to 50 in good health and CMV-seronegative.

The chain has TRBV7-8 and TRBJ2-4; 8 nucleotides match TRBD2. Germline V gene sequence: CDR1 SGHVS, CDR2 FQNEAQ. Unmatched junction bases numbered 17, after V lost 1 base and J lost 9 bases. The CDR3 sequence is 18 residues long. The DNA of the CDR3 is TGTGCCAGCAGCTTAGGCTCGGCCGGGGGGGCCTCCATCACCATTCAGTACTTC. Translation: CASSLGSAGGASITIQYF. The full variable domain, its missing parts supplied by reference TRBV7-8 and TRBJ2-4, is GAGVSQSPRYKVAKRGQDVALRCDPISGHVSLFWYQQALGQGPEFLTYFQNEAQLDKSGLPSDRFFAERPEGSVSTLKIQRTQQEDSAVYLCASSLGSAGGASITIQYFGAGTRLSVL.

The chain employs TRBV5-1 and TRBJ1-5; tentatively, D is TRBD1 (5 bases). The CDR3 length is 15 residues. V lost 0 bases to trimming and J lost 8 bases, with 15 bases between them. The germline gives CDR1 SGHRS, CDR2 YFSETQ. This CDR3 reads CASSLEGSPREPQHF. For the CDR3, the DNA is TGCGCCAGCAGCTTGGAAGGCAGCCCCAGGGAGCCCCAGCATTTT.

In DNA form, the CDR3 reads TGTGCCACCAGCAGCGGGAGGGGTAGCTCCTACGAGCAGTACTTC. Translating gives CATSSGRGSSYEQYF. The chain links TRBV15 to TRBJ2-7; 8 bases fit TRBD2. This CDR3 spans 15 amino acids. V shed 3 bases and J 0 bases; nucleotides not matched to a gene: 4. Germline-derived CDR1 and CDR2 are LNHNV and YYDKDF (reference sequence). Variable domain in full (rest from reference TRBV15 and TRBJ2-7): DAMVIQNPRYQVTQFGKPVTLSCSQTLNHNVMYWYQQKSSQAPKLLFHYYDKDFNNEADTPDNFQSRRPNTSFCFLDIRSPGLGDTAMYLCATSSGRGSSYEQYFGPGTRLTVT.

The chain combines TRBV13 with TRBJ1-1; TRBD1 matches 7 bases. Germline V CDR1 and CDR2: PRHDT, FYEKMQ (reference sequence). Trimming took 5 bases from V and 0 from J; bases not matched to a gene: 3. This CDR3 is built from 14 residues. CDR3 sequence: CASSQGTVNTEAFF. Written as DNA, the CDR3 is TGTGCCAGCAGCCAAGGGACAGTGAACACTGAAGCTTTCTTT.

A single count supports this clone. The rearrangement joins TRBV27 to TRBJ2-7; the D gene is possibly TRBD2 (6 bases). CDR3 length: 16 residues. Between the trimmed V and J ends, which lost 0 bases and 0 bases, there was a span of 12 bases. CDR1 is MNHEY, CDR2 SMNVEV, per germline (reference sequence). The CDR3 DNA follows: TGTGCCAGCAGTTTATCGTGGCGGGGTAGCTCCTACGAGCAGTACTTC. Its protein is CASSLSWRGSSYEQYF.

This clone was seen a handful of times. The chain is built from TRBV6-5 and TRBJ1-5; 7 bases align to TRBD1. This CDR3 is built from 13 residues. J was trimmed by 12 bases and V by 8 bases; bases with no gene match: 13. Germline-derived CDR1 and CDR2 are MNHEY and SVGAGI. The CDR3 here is CASGSNGGGRQHF. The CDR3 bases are TGTGCCAGCGGATCCAATGGAGGGGGCCGCCAGCATTTT.

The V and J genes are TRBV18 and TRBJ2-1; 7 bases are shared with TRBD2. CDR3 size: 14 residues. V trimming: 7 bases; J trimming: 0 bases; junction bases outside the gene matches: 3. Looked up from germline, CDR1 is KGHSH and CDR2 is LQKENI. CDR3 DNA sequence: TGTGCCAGCTTTGGCGGGAGCTCCTACAATGAGCAGTTCTTC. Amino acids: CASFGGSSYNEQFF.

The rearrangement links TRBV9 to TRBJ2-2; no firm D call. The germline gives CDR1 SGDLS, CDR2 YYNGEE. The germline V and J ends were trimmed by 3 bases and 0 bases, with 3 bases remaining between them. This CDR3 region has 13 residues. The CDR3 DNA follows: TGTGCCAGCAGCGACTCGAACACCGGGGAGCTGTTTTTT. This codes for CASSDSNTGELFF.

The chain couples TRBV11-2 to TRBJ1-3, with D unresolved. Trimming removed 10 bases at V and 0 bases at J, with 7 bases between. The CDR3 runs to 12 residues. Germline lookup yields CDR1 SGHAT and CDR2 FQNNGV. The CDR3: CATSSSGNTIYF. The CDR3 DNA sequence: TGTGCCACCAGTAGCTCTGGAAACACCATATATTTT.

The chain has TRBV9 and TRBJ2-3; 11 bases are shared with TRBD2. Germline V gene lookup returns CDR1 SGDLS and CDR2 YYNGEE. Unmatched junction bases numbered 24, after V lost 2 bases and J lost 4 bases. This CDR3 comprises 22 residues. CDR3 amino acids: CASSVGTGFSGRARSDSDTQYF. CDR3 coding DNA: TGTGCCAGCAGCGTTGGGACAGGGTTTAGCGGGAGGGCCAGATCAGATTCAGATACGCAGTATTTT. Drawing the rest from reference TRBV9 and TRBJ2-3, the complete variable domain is DSGVTQTPKHLITATGQRVTLRCSPRSGDLSVYWYQQSLDQGLQFLIQYYNGEERAKGNILERFSAQQFPDLHSELNLSSLELGDSALYFCASSVGTGFSGRARSDSDTQYFGPGTRLTVL.

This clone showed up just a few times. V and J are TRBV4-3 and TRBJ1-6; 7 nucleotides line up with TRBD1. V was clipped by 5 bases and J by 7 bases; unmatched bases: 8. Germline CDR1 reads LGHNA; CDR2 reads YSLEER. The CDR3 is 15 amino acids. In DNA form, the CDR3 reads TGCGCCAGCAGCTCCCGGGACAGATCCAATTCACCCCTCCACTTT. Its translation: CASSSRDRSNSPLHF.

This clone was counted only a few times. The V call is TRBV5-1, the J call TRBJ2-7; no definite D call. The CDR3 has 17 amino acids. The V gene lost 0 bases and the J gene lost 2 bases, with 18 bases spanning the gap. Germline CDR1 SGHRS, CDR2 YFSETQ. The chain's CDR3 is CASSLGDITLLTYEQYF. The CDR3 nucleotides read TGCGCCAGCAGCTTGGGAGACATAACCCTATTAACCTACGAGCAGTACTTC.

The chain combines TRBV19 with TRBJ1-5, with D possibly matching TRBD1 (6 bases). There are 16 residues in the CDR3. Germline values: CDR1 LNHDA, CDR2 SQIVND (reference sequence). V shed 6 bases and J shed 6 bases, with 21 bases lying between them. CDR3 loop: CASRTGGGQGSQPQHF. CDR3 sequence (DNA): TGTGCCAGTAGGACCGGGGGGGGGCAGGGGAGTCAGCCCCAGCATTTT.

CDR3 sequence (DNA): TGTGCCAGTAGTCTGGAGGGTTGGGGGACCCAGTACTTC. It yields the protein CASSLEGWGTQYF. This chain links TRBV19 with TRBJ2-5, with a tentative D call TRBD2 (6 bases). Trimming removed 5 bases at V and 7 bases at J, with 14 bases between. Per the germline V gene, CDR1 is LNHDA and CDR2 is SQIVND (reference sequence). This CDR3 region has 13 residues.

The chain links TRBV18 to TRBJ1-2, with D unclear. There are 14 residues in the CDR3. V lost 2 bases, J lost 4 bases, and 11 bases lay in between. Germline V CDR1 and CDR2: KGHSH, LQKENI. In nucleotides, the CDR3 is TGTGCCAGCTCACCAGCGGGAGCCCCCTATGGCTACACCTTC. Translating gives CASSPAGAPYGYTF.

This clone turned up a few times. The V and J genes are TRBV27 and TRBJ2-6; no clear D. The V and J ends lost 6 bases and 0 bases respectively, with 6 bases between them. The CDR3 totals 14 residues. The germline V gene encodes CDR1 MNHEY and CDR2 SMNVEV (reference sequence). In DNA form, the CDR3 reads TGTGCCAGCAGGTCAAACTCTGGGGCCAACGTCCTGACTTTC. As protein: CASRSNSGANVLTF.

In DNA, the CDR3 is TGTGCCAGCAGGGAAATGAGGAACACTGAAGCTTTCTTT. Amino acids: CASREMRNTEAFF. The chain joins TRBV2 to TRBJ1-1; D gene unclear. Germline loops: CDR1 SNHLY, CDR2 FYNNEI. V was clipped by 6 bases and J by 1 base, with 9 bases between them. This CDR3 contains 13 residues.

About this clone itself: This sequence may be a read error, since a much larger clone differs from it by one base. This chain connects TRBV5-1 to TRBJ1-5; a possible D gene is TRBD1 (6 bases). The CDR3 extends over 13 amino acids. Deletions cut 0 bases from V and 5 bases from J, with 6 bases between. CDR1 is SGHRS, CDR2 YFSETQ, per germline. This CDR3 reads CASSLGTDQPQHF. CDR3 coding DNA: TGCGCCAGCAGCTTGGGGACAGATCAGCCCCAGCATTTT.

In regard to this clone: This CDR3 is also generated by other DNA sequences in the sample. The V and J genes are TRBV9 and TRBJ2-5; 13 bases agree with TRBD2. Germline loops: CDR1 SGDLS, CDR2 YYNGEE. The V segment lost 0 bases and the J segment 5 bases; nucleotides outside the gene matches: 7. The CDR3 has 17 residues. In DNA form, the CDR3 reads TGTGCCAGCAGCGTAGGCGGACTAGCGGGAGTACGGGAGACCCAGTACTTC. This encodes CASSVGGLAGVRETQYF. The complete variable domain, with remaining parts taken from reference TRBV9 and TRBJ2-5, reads DSGVTQTPKHLITATGQRVTLRCSPRSGDLSVYWYQQSLDQGLQFLIQYYNGEERAKGNILERFSAQQFPDLHSELNLSSLELGDSALYFCASSVGGLAGVRETQYFGPGTRLLVL.

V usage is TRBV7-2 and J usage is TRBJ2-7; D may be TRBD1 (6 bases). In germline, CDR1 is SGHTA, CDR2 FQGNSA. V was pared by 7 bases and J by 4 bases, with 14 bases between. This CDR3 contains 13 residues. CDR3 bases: TGTGCCAGCACCCCAGGGGCAAGGTACGAGCAGTACTTC. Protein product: CASTPGARYEQYF.

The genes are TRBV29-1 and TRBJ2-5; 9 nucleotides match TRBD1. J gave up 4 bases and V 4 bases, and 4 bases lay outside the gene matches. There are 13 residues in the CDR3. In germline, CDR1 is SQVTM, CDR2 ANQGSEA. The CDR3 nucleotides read TGCAGCGTTGGGACAGGGGTAGGAGAGACCCAGTACTTC. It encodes CSVGTGVGETQYF.

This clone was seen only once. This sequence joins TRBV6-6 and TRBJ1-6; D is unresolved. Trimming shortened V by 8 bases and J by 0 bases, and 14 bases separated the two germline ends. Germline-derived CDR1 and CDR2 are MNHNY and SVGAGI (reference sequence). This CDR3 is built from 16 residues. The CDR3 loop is CASGKVMSSYNSPLHF. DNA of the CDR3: TGTGCCAGCGGTAAAGTGATGAGCTCCTATAATTCACCCCTCCACTTT.

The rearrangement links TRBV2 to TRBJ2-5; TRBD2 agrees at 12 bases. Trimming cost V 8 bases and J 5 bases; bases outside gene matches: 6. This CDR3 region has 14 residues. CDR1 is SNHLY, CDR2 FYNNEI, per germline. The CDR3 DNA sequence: TGTGCCAGCTCTAGCGGGGGGGCCGGGGAGACCCAGTACTTC. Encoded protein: CASSSGGAGETQYF.

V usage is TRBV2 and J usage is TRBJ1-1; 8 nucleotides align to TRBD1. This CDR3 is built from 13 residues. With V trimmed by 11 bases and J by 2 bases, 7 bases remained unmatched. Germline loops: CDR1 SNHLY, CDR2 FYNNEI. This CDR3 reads CARGTGDNTEAFF. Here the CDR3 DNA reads TGTGCCCGGGGGACAGGCGACAACACTGAAGCTTTCTTT.

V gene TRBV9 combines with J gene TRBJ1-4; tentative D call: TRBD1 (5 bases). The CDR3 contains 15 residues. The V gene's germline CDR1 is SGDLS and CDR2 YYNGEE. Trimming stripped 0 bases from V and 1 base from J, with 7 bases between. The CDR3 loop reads CASSVAGGTNEKLFF. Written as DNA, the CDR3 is TGTGCCAGCAGCGTAGCCGGGGGAACTAATGAAAAACTGTTTTTT.

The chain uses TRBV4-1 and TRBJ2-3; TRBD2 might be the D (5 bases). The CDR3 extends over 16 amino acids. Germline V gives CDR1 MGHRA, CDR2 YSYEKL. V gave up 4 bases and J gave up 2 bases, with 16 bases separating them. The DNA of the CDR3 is TGCGCCAGCAGCCCTTCCGGGGTGGCCCTCACAGATACGCAGTATTTT. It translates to CASSPSGVALTDTQYF.

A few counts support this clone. The CDR3 reads CASSLQKETQYF. CDR3 bases: TGTGCCAGCAGTTTGCAGAAAGAGACCCAGTACTTC. The rearrangement uses TRBV28 and TRBJ2-5; no firm D call. The V gene's germline CDR1 is MDHEN and CDR2 SYDVKM. The V gene lost 3 bases and the J gene lost 3 bases, with 5 bases spanning the gap. The CDR3 has 12 residues.

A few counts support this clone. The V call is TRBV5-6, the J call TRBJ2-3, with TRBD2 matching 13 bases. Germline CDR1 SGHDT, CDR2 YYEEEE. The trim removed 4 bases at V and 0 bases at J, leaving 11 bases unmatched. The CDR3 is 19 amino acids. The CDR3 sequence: CASSRRLAGGVPSTDTQYF. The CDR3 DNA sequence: TGTGCCAGCAGCCGCCGACTAGCGGGAGGAGTTCCTAGCACAGATACGCAGTATTTT.